This T cell receptor beta chain derives from a study of T cell responses to AZD1222 COVID-19 vaccine. Study at large: Analyses pooled second doses at about 4 or about 12 weeks. Study observations and caveats: Baseline seropositives among AZD1222 recipients totaled only five or six. The study found Spike-specific TCR breadth and depth rose after two AZD1222 doses. Of spike-specific TCRs, nearly half reportedly target regions left unmutated in variants.

Trimming left V 6 bases short and J 4 bases short, with 7 bases between. The CDR3 sequence is 12 residues long. Assay used: immunoSEQ multiplex PCR; TCRdb lists only in-frame clones, some missing. There are fewer than 110,000 clones in the sample; just over 90% occur only once, and approximately 1.2% lies in the top ten. Note on this clone: Its antigen is currently unknown.

Source: peripheral blood, taken on day 0 of AZD1222 vaccination. This receptor was identified in an adult in good health. The rearrangement links TRBV12-3 or TRBV12-4 to TRBJ1-3; no clear D. The CDR3 sequence: CASSLMGNTIYF. The CDR3 nucleotides are TGTGCCAGCAGCTTGATGGGAAACACCATATATTTT.